This T cell receptor beta chain was found in a study of OX40 agonist ivuxolimab in advanced cancers. Study-wide context: Ivuxolimab was an agonistic, fully human IgG2 monoclonal antibody directed against OX40 (CD134), a costimulatory receptor. The monotherapy dose-escalation portion (N ≈ 57 patients) of the phase I ivuxolimab trial is reported in the paper. Among the approximately 54 dose-escalation patients, around 20 had hepatocellular carcinoma, around 15 melanoma, 9 renal cell carcinoma and 9 head and neck cancer. Intravenous ivuxolimab was administered to patients every 2 weeks at six dose levels: 0.01, 0.1, 0.3, 1.5, 3 and 10 mg/kg. Partial responses were achieved by three dose-escalation patients, of whom one had hepatocellular carcinoma and two had cutaneous melanoma. A male proportion of around 81% and a mean age of approximately 62 years, ranging from 23 to 79, were recorded for the dose-escalation cohort. Prior anti-PD-1, anti-PD-L1 or anti-CTLA-4 therapy was permitted, and approximately 39% of dose-escalation patients had received checkpoint inhibitors. Peripheral TCRbeta sequencing aimed to test whether ivuxolimab altered TCR sequence diversity and caused clonal T-cell expansion. The research as a whole found: The antigen specificity of the peripheral T cells that underwent clonal expansion was not determined. After ivuxolimab, expanded clones were on average more numerous among CD8+ T cells than among CD4+ T cells. In partial responders in the 0.1-3.0 mg/kg groups, normalized peripheral clonal expansion was found to be among the lowest, especially among CD8+ T cells. At doses of 0.1 to 3.0 mg/kg, clonal expansion of both CD4+ and CD8+ blood T cells was observed from baseline to week 6. Low levels of normalized T-cell clonal expansion were also seen in some patients who did not respond.

In regard to this clone: What antigen it recognizes has not been identified. The record has no base qualities; no much larger clone is one base away.

Relative to germline, V is 8 bases shorter and J is 6 bases shorter, with 16 bases between their ends. The germline V gene supplies CDR1 SGHTA and CDR2 FQGNSA. Spanning cysteine to phenylalanine, the CDR3 consists of 13 amino acids. The read is trimmed to its CDR3 DNA, 39 bases read in frame from base 1. To sequence the TCRbeta CDR3 region, genomic DNA was isolated from the sorted cells. TCRbeta CDR3 regions were sequenced using the immunoSEQ Assay. TCRdb retrieved this table from immuneACCESS and kept in-frame rearrangements only. Not all clones are present; in checked studies, unresolved V genes account for under half, and no reason is known for the remainder. The sample includes roughly 92,000 clones, with around 90% observed a single time. The ten largest clones add up to around 0.86% of the sample. The trial excluded patients who had a history of autoimmune disease or were on systemic immunosuppression. Peripheral blood for TCR sequencing was drawn from every dose cohort at baseline, at cycle 4 day 1 and at cycle 7 day 1. Samples came from an open-label, multicenter, first-in-human phase I dose-escalation trial of ivuxolimab. Adults with locally advanced or metastatic head and neck squamous cell, hepatocellular, melanoma or renal cell carcinoma were enrolled in the trial. Before TCR sequencing, CD4+ T cells and CD8+ T cells from peripheral blood were sorted into separate populations.

The material sequenced was CD4+ or CD8+ T cells sorted from blood, taken in a trial of the OX40 agonist ivuxolimab. The V and J segments used are TRBV7-2 and TRBJ2-5, and the D gene may be TRBD2, 7 bases matching. The sequence derives from an adult with an advanced solid tumor such as melanoma, head and neck, liver or kidney cancer. The nucleotide sequence is TGTGCCAGCGGCGGGGGCGACGGAAAGACCCAGTACTTC. Translated, it gives CASGGGDGKTQYF. With all but the CDR3 taken from the reference TRBV7-2 and TRBJ2-5 genes, the full variable domain is: GAGVSQSPSNKVTEKGKDVELRCDPISGHTALYWYRQSLGQGLEFLIYFQGNSAPDKSGLPSDRFSAERTGGSVSTLTIQRTQQEDSAVYLCASGGGDGKTQYFGPGTRLLVL.